Listed below are T cell receptor beta chains from one sample, sequenced in a study of CD8 T cells in Susac syndrome. TCRdb re-called the immunoSEQ multiplex PCR reads through MiXCR, storing one row per CDR3 protein. The data show 100,000 or so distinct CDR3 sequences, nearly 97% seen once. Sequencing used CD8+ T cells from PBMCs. All receptors come from a human donor with Susac syndrome. CDR3s include the opening cysteine and the closing phenylalanine or tryptophan. The D gene is left open where the match is weak. Clone size is not always given. Where it is, it says once, few, many or a class for expanded clones.

J | size | D | V | CDR3 | DNA
TRBJ2-7 | NA | TRBD1 | TRBV20-1 | CSARDRQGATYEQYF | TGCAGTGCTAGGGATCGACAGGGGGCAACCTACGAGCAGTACTTC
TRBJ1-6 | NA | NA | TRBV6-5 | CASRESTRGYSPLHF | TGTGCCAGCAGGGAGTCGACGAGAGGTTACTCACCCCTCCACTTT
TRBJ2-3 | NA | TRBD1 | TRBV7-6 | CASSSSTGIKDTQYF | TGTGCCAGCAGCTCCTCGACAGGGATTAAGGATACGCAGTATTTT
TRBJ2-3 | NA | NA | TRBV9 | CASSAEVTPTISTDTQYF | TGTGCCAGCAGCGCGGAGGTAACCCCCACCATTAGCACAGATACGCAGTATTTT
TRBJ1-1 | NA | TRBD1 | TRBV29-1 | CSVGGDRGVVRNTEAFF | TGCAGCGTTGGAGGGGACAGGGGAGTTGTGAGAAACACTGAAGCTTTCTTT
TRBJ2-3 | once | TRBD2 | TRBV7-6 | CASSLPTSGEDTQYF | TGTGCCAGCAGCCTCCCAACTAGCGGGGAAGATACGCAGTATTTT
TRBJ2-5 | NA | NA | TRBV3-1 | CASSQWIQETQYF | TGTGCCAGCAGCCAATGGATACAAGAGACCCAGTACTTC
TRBJ2-7 | NA | NA | TRBV21-1 | CASSKVGQGCF | TGTGCCAGCAGCAAAGTGGGACAGGGGTGCTTC
TRBJ2-7 | NA | TRBD2 | TRBV13 | CASSSGTSGSHEQYF | TGTGCCAGCAGCTCTGGGACTAGCGGGAGCCACGAGCAGTACTTC
TRBJ2-7 | few | NA | TRBV7-9 | CASSYSGPGAYEQYF | TGTGCCAGCAGCTACTCCGGCCCGGGGGCCTACGAGCAGTACTTC
TRBJ2-5 | NA | TRBD2 | TRBV3-1 | CASSRDYGMRETQYF | TGTGCCAGCAGCCGGGACTACGGTATGCGGGAGACCCAGTACTTC
TRBJ1-2 | NA | NA | TRBV20-1 | CSTSGGGNYGYTF | TGCAGCACTTCGGGGGGAGGGAACTATGGCTACACCTTC
TRBJ1-4 | few | NA | TRBV13 | CASSSGTDINEKLFF | TGTGCCAGCAGCTCCGGGACCGACATTAATGAAAAACTGTTTTTT
TRBJ2-7 | NA | TRBD2 | TRBV5-4 | CASSPGAGVYEQYF | TGTGCCAGCAGCCCTGGAGCGGGAGTTTACGAGCAGTACTTC
TRBJ2-1 | once | NA | TRBV11-2 | CASSLSPNDEQFF | TGTGCCAGCAGCTTGAGCCCCAACGATGAGCAGTTCTTC
TRBJ2-1 | NA | NA | TRBV5-1 | CASMTGNEQFF | TGCGCCAGCATGACGGGTAATGAGCAGTTCTTC
TRBJ1-1 | NA | TRBD1 | TRBV29-1 | CSVAGTVEAFF | TGCAGCGTTGCCGGGACAGTAGAAGCTTTCTTT
TRBJ2-4 | NA | NA | TRBV12-3/TRBV12-4 | CASSFMTKNIQYF | TGTGCCAGCAGTTTTATGACCAAAAACATTCAGTACTTC
TRBJ2-7 | NA | NA | TRBV18 | CASSPPAGNEQYF | TGTGCCAGCTCACCACCAGCAGGGAACGAGCAGTACTTC